These T cell receptor beta chains were read from a single sample in a study of T cell repertoires in cytomegalovirus infection. These TCRs are of unknown antigen specificity. TCRdb re-derived calls from the reads in MiXCR, one entry per CDR3 protein. The profile shows 100,000 to 150,000 distinct CDR3 sequences, about 32% of them singletons. The sample in question was CD8+ T cells from cultured PBMCs, obtained from culture after CMV antigen stimulation. The receptors stem from a human donor in good health (CMV status not recorded). Some clones in this sample may be carry-over from other donors' samples. Both conserved end residues are part of each CDR3. A D gene is named only where the DNA matches it firmly. The listing skips clone size in some rows; elsewhere it reads once, few, many or a size class.

size	D	V	J	CDR3	DNA
many	TRBD2	TRBV27	TRBJ2-3	CASSYLSGVLDTQYF	TGTGCCAGCAGTTACCTTAGCGGGGTCTTGGATACGCAGTATTTT
NA	TRBD2	TRBV6-1	TRBJ2-3	CASSERVGREADTQYF	TGTGCCAGCAGTGAACGGGTCGGACGGGAGGCAGATACGCAGTATTTT
few	TRBD1	TRBV7-9	TRBJ1-2	CASSSLAGGAGSYGYTF	TGTGCCAGCAGCTCCTTAGCAGGGGGCGCGGGGAGCTATGGCTACACCTTC
few	NA	TRBV2	TRBJ1-2	CASSVGTGYTF	TGTGCCAGCAGTGTCGGGACTGGCTACACCTTC
few	TRBD2	TRBV6-1	TRBJ2-1	CASSTSGGANEQFF	TGTGCCAGCAGTACTAGCGGGGGGGCCAATGAGCAGTTCTTC
NA	NA	TRBV10-3	TRBJ1-1	CAISESTQLTEAFF	TGTGCCATCAGTGAGTCGACCCAACTCACTGAAGCTTTCTTT
NA	NA	TRBV4-3	TRBJ1-1	CASSQSGGWNTEAFF	TGCGCCAGCAGCCAAAGTGGAGGCTGGAACACTGAAGCTTTCTTT
NA	NA	TRBV3-1	TRBJ2-7	CASSQDLGPGYEQYF	TGTGCCAGCAGCCAAGATTTGGGACCCGGCTACGAGCAGTACTTC
many	NA	TRBV7-2	TRBJ1-2	CASSLVFGGSGYTF	TGTGCCAGCAGCTTAGTGTTCGGGGGCTCTGGCTACACCTTC
few	NA	TRBV24-1	TRBJ1-1	CATSDSLGGNTEAFF	TGTGCCACCAGTGATAGTCTGGGGGGGAACACTGAAGCTTTCTTT
NA	NA	TRBV9	TRBJ2-7	CASSPKRTPHFYEQYF	TGTGCCAGCAGCCCAAAACGGACCCCACATTTCTACGAGCAGTACTTC